Listed here are 6 T cell receptor beta chains from one sample, sequenced in a study of blood T cell repertoires in COVID-19. Libraries were prepared by immunoSEQ multiplex PCR; TCRdb keeps only in-frame clonotypes and omits some of them. The sample records around 250,000 clones, roughly 84% being singletons. The sequencing sample was made of peripheral blood. Every receptor here comes from a woman aged 40-49 years who had recovered from COVID-19.

V and J are TRBV4-2 and TRBJ1-1, with 9 bases fitting TRBD1. Germline CDR1 and CDR2: LGHNA and YNFKEQ. J gave up 3 bases and V 0 bases, and 5 bases lay outside the gene matches. The CDR3 runs to 16 residues. The CDR3 DNA reads TGTGCCAGCAGCCAAGATTGGGGACAGGGCTACACTGAAGCTTTCTTT. Translating it yields CASSQDWGQGYTEAFF.

V and J are TRBV4-1 and TRBJ2-1, with a weak D call TRBD2 (6 bases). CDR3 length equals 16 residues. V gave up 0 bases and J gave up 2 bases, with 11 bases separating them. CDR1 is MGHRA and CDR2 is YSYEKL in the germline V gene. The chain's CDR3 is CASSQEPGETYNEQFF. The CDR3 DNA reads as TGCGCCAGCAGCCAAGAGCCGGGGGAAACCTACAATGAGCAGTTCTTC.

The chain carries TRBV11-2 and TRBJ2-1, with TRBD2 identical over 10 bases. Germline V gives CDR1 SGHAT, CDR2 FQNNGV. Trimming took 4 bases from V and 2 from J; bases not matched to a gene: 5. The CDR3 is 16 residues long. In nucleotides, the CDR3 is TGTGCCAGCAGCTCCGGGACTAGCGTTACCTACAATGAGCAGTTCTTC. This encodes CASSSGTSVTYNEQFF.

The chain employs TRBV3-1 (or the pseudogene TRBV3-2) and TRBJ2-7; D may be TRBD1 (6 bases). V lost 2 bases, J lost 5 bases, and 10 bases lay in between. This CDR3 is built from 13 residues. Germline-derived CDR1 and CDR2 are LGHDT and YNNKEL (reference sequence). CDR3 amino acids: CASSQQGINEQYF. Here the CDR3 DNA reads TGTGCCAGCAGCCAACAGGGGATCAACGAGCAGTACTTC.

This chain joins TRBV3-1 (or the pseudogene TRBV3-2) and TRBJ2-6; no firm D call. Germline V gene sequence: CDR1 LGHDT, CDR2 YNNKEL (reference sequence). Between the trimmed V and J ends, which lost 4 bases and 0 bases, there was a span of 13 bases. The CDR3 length is 17 residues. The CDR3 DNA reads TGTGCCAGCAGCCGCGCGACTTCCACCTCTGGGGCCAACGTCCTGACTTTC. Encoded protein: CASSRATSTSGANVLTF.

The chain has TRBV7-6 and TRBJ1-1; D is unclear. Trimming shortened V by 1 base and J by 4 bases, and 16 bases separated the two germline ends. Germline CDR1 is SGHVS and CDR2 is FNYEAQ. The CDR3 sequence is 16 residues long. For the CDR3, the DNA is TGTGCCAGCAGCTTAGAACCGGGTTCCCCTCCCACTGAAGCTTTCTTT. Its protein product is CASSLEPGSPPTEAFF.